The clone carrying this T cell receptor beta chain appeared many times. This specimen comes from a study of T cells in Graves' hyperthyroidism and ophthalmopathy. What was amplified from RNA transcripts were TCR beta CDR3 regions. HTBI primers were employed in a first-round RT-PCR of the TCR CDR3. TCRdb itself ran the multiplex PCR reads through MiXCR, one entry per CDR3 protein. The table includes hundreds of thousands of distinct CDR3 sequences, under 15% detected once. Material: blood. The clonotype was recovered from a man in his late teens or twenties with Graves' ophthalmopathy.

As DNA, the CDR3 is TGTGCCAGCAGTTTCGGTTCTGTTGAGCAGTTCTTC. Translating it yields CASSFGSVEQFF. The chain couples TRBV12-3 or TRBV12-4 to TRBJ2-1; no firm D call. The CDR3 runs to 12 residues. Trimming shortened V by 3 bases and J by 9 bases, and 9 bases separated the two germline ends.